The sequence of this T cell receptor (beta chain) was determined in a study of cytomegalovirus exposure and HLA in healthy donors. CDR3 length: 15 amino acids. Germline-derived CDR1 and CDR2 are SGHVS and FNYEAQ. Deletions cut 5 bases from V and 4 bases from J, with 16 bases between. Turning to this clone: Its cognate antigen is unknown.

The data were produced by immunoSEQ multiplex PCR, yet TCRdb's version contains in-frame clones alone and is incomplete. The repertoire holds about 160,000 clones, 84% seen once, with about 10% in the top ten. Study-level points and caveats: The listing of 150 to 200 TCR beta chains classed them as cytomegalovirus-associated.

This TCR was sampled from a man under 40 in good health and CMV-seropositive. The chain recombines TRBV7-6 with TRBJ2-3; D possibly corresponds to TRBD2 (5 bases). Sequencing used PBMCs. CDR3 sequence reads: CASSLAPQRPDTQYF. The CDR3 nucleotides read TGTGCCAGCAGCCTCGCCCCCCAGCGGCCAGATACGCAGTATTTT.